This T cell receptor (beta chain) was captured in a study of OX40 agonist ivuxolimab in advanced cancers. Some clones are missing from TCRdb's copy, which holds only in-frame ones; the method was immunoSEQ multiplex PCR. The data show more than 45,000 clones, with 83% seen just once and 1% to 1.5% held by the top ten. On cycle 4 day 1 and cycle 7 day 1, as well as at baseline, blood was sampled. From germline, CDR1 is SQVTM and CDR2 ANQGSEA. The CDR3 length is 12 residues. Trimming stripped 1 base from V and 4 bases from J, with 6 bases between. The receptor's source is an adult with an advanced solid tumor such as melanoma, head and neck, liver or kidney cancer. Here the sequenced sample was CD4+ or CD8+ T cells sorted from blood, taken in a trial of the OX40 agonist ivuxolimab. The chain carries TRBV29-1 and TRBJ2-3; D is unresolved. CDR3 sequence: CSVEGNPDTQYF. The CDR3 coding sequence is TGCAGCGTTGAAGGGAACCCAGATACGCAGTATTTT.